The 5 T cell receptor beta chains listed next were all sequenced from one sample in a study of cytomegalovirus exposure and HLA in healthy donors. The study ran its PCR with 60 Vbeta and 13 Jbeta primers. Produced via immunoSEQ multiplex PCR; TCRdb's table is partial and in-frame only. The profile covers about 98,000 clones, with about 80% appearing a single time and over 9.5% taken by the ten largest. Specimen: PBMCs. These receptors originate from a man aged 18 to 30 in good health and CMV-seropositive.

The rearrangement uses TRBV28 and TRBJ2-7; no clear D. Germline assignment: CDR1 MDHEN and CDR2 SYDVKM. The V end lost 8 bases, the J end lost 4 bases, and 12 bases lay between the germline ends. The CDR3 covers 12 residues. For the CDR3, the DNA is TGTGCCAGCGGAGTCCTGTTTTACGAGCAGTACTTC. This sequence encodes CASGVLFYEQYF.

Points on this clone: The CDR3 carries no conserved terminal phenylalanine or tryptophan, so it likely arises from a read error. The DNA is omitted, as the CDR3 cannot be located on it reliably, and the CDR3 follows TCRdb's listing. The V gene is TRBV4-2, the J gene TRBJ2-7; no check of the table's D call, TRBD2, against the DNA was made. The germline CDR1 and CDR2 sequences are LGHNA and YNFKEQ. The CDR3 numbers 15 amino acids, ends counted. The CDR3 reads CASSHPHGRSGTPSL.

The V and J genes are TRBV30 and TRBJ2-4; tentative D call: TRBD1 (5 bases). V was pared by 4 bases and J by 6 bases, with 10 bases between. Germline V CDR1 and CDR2: GTSNPN, SVGIG (reference sequence). This CDR3 is 12 amino acids long. This CDR3 is CAWKGTGNIQYF. For the CDR3, the DNA is TGTGCCTGGAAGGGTACAGGAAACATTCAGTACTTC.

The chain employs TRBV5-6 and TRBJ1-6; a possible D gene is TRBD1 (5 bases). V gave up 2 bases and J gave up 2 bases, with 20 bases separating them. The CDR3 loop spans 19 amino acids. From germline, CDR1 is SGHDT and CDR2 YYEEEE. The CDR3 nucleotides read TGTGCCAGCAGCTTTACCGTGGCCCGGGGGGAAACCTATAATTCACCCCTCCACTTT. Protein product: CASSFTVARGETYNSPLHF.

The V call is TRBV7-7, the J call TRBJ2-5, with 8 bases matching TRBD2. Per germline, CDR1 SSHAT and CDR2 FNYEAQ (reference sequence). This CDR3 is 16 amino acids long. V lost 1 base and J lost 1; bases outside the gene matches: 5. The CDR3 loop reads CASSLGLRGAQETQYF. CDR3 DNA: TGTGCCAGCAGCTTAGGGTTGCGGGGGGCCCAAGAGACCCAGTACTTC.